This TCR beta chain was sequenced for a study of response to subunit inactivated influenza vaccine. This clonotype was counted only a few times. The target antigen is unknown. TCRdb re-called the RT-PCR reads with MiXCR, one entry per CDR3 protein. The sample has approximately 730,000 distinct CDR3 sequences; about 14% are singletons. Looked up from germline, CDR1 is SGHAT and CDR2 is FQDESV (reference sequence). Trimming took off 8 bases at V and 5 bases at J, with 22 bases between the two ends. The CDR3 consists of 15 residues. Study results and caveats: Few additional T cells are recruited per seasonal influenza vaccination, authors suggested.

The specimen was PBMCs from blood, collected around 14 days before vaccination. The sequence came from a man aged 50-60 years who received an inactivated influenza vaccine. The rearrangement uses TRBV11-1 and TRBJ2-7; tentatively, D is TRBD2 (6 bases). This CDR3 reads CASSLGVTGADEQYF. CDR3 sequence (DNA): TGTGCCAGCTCCCTGGGGGTTACGGGAGCTGACGAGCAGTACTTC.